The rows below give T cell receptor beta chains drawn from one sample of a study of OX40 agonist ivuxolimab in advanced cancers. The table came from immunoSEQ multiplex PCR; TCRdb's copy has only in-frame clones and leaves some out. The sample records under 85,000 clones, 94% being singletons. Material: CD4+ or CD8+ T cells sorted from blood, obtained in a trial of the OX40 agonist ivuxolimab. The origin of the receptors is an adult with an advanced solid tumor such as melanoma, head and neck, liver or kidney cancer. Each CDR3 is given with its conserved first and last residue. The order of the fields is J gene, CDR3 length, V gene, CDR3 protein.

j_gene: TRBJ2-5; len: 17; v_gene: TRBV2; CDR3aa: CASSDGGRSRWQETQYF
j_gene: TRBJ1-1; len: 15; v_gene: TRBV6-4; CDR3aa: CASSPTGDTNTEAFF
j_gene: TRBJ1-2; len: 14; v_gene: TRBV27; CDR3aa: CASSPTGTSYGYTF
j_gene: TRBJ2-5; len: 15; v_gene: TRBV4-3; CDR3aa: CASSQRTGAGETQYF
j_gene: TRBJ2-3; len: 18; v_gene: TRBV21-1; CDR3aa: CASSPTKVQGARTDTQYF
j_gene: TRBJ2-3; len: 12; v_gene: TRBV7-6; CDR3aa: CASSPPADTQYF
j_gene: TRBJ2-1; len: 16; v_gene: TRBV19; CDR3aa: CASSPLAQPYYNEQFF
j_gene: TRBJ2-2; len: 16; v_gene: TRBV13; CDR3aa: CASSPGLAGGTGELFF
j_gene: TRBJ2-7; len: 15; v_gene: TRBV7-9; CDR3aa: CASSLGTGGTYEQYF
j_gene: TRBJ2-7; len: 14; v_gene: TRBV9; CDR3aa: CASSPSYANYEQYF
j_gene: TRBJ2-1; len: 14; v_gene: TRBV5-1; CDR3aa: CASSPDRGRNEQFF
j_gene: TRBJ1-3; len: 16; v_gene: TRBV27; CDR3aa: CASSPGGASSGNTIYF
j_gene: TRBJ2-7; len: 16; v_gene: TRBV15; CDR3aa: CATSSRLGRGREGQYF
j_gene: TRBJ1-5; len: 14; v_gene: TRBV9; CDR3aa: CASSLGGSNQPQHF
j_gene: TRBJ2-3; len: 16; v_gene: TRBV7-2; CDR3aa: CASSLWVASSTDTQYF
j_gene: TRBJ2-7; len: 14; v_gene: TRBV27; CDR3aa: CASSSGQLSYEQYF
j_gene: TRBJ2-3; len: 14; v_gene: TRBV6-4; CDR3aa: CASSTSGSTDTQYF
j_gene: TRBJ1-2; len: 15; v_gene: TRBV5-4; CDR3aa: CASSLGDSHPYGYTF
j_gene: TRBJ2-1; len: 17; v_gene: TRBV7-3; CDR3aa: CASSFGLAGVRDNEQFF
j_gene: TRBJ1-1; len: 14; v_gene: TRBV2; CDR3aa: CASSVGRQNTEAFF
j_gene: TRBJ1-5; len: 17; v_gene: TRBV7-9; CDR3aa: CASSLATGGSNNQPQHF
j_gene: TRBJ1-4; len: 14; v_gene: TRBV5-4; CDR3aa: CASSPTGEGEKLFF
j_gene: TRBJ1-5; len: 13; v_gene: TRBV29-1; CDR3aa: CSVVQGADQPQHF
j_gene: TRBJ2-2; len: 14; v_gene: TRBV6-4; CDR3aa: CASSLTVNTGELFF